Listed below are T cell receptor beta chains from one sample, sequenced in a study of cytomegalovirus exposure and HLA in healthy donors. Sequenced by immunoSEQ multiplex PCR; TCRdb stores in-frame clones only, minus some. The sample lists about 160,000 clones, roughly 96% occurring once. Input material: PBMCs. The source is a woman aged 18-30 years in good health and CMV-seronegative. CDR3s include the opening cysteine and the closing phenylalanine or tryptophan. A D gene is named only where the DNA matches it firmly. Rows give clone size only sometimes, using once, few, many, or a class for an expanded clone.

V gene	clone size	D gene	CDR3 length	J gene	CDR3 protein	CDR3 DNA
TRBV10-3	-	TRBD1	16	TRBJ1-1	CAISEGDRGSLTEAFF	TGTGCCATCAGTGAGGGTGACAGGGGAAGTCTCACTGAAGCTTTCTTT
TRBV28	-	TRBD1	16	TRBJ1-6	CASTPFTGDYNSPLHF	TGTGCCAGCACACCGTTCACAGGGGACTATAATTCACCCCTCCACTTT
TRBV7-2	-	TRBD2	16	TRBJ2-1	CASSFGRTSGGSEQFF	TGTGCCAGCAGCTTCGGGCGGACTAGCGGGGGGTCGGAGCAGTTCTTC
TRBV5-1	-	-	15	TRBJ1-1	CASSLGLGGLTEAFF	TGCGCCAGCAGCTTGGGTTTGGGAGGTCTCACTGAAGCTTTCTTT
TRBV6-6	few	-	13	TRBJ1-1	CASSYRVNTEAFF	TGTGCCAGCAGTTACCGGGTGAACACTGAAGCTTTCTTT
TRBV6-5	-	TRBD2	14	TRBJ2-1	CASSYGGERNEQFF	TGTGCCAGCAGTTACGGGGGGGAGAGGAATGAGCAGTTCTTC
TRBV4-3	-	-	14	TRBJ2-3	CASSQDVATDTQYF	TGCGCCAGCAGCCAAGATGTGGCCACAGATACGCAGTATTTT
TRBV7-6	-	-	13	TRBJ2-5	CASSFGRKETQYF	TGTGCCAGCAGCTTTGGGAGGAAAGAGACCCAGTACTTC
TRBV6-1	-	-	15	TRBJ2-5	CASSEPGDLRETQYF	TGTGCCAGCAGTGAGCCCGGAGATCTGAGAGAGACCCAGTACTTC
TRBV6-5	-	-	14	TRBJ1-2	CASRTGDHRHGYTF	TGTGCCAGCAGAACGGGAGACCACCGGCATGGCTACACCTTC
TRBV29-1	-	-	13	TRBJ2-7	CSAIPGEKGEQYF	TGCAGCGCTATTCCAGGGGAGAAGGGTGAGCAGTACTTC
TRBV9	-	TRBD2	16	TRBJ2-1	CASSVVSRGAYNEQFF	TGTGCCAGCAGCGTAGTTTCGCGGGGGGCGTACAATGAGCAGTTCTTC
TRBV7-9	-	TRBD2	16	TRBJ2-3	CASSDSRGGSTDTQYF	TGTGCCAGCAGCGACTCCCGCGGGGGTAGCACAGATACGCAGTATTTT
TRBV9	-	-	14	TRBJ2-1	CASSVAEYYNEQFF	TGTGCCAGCAGCGTAGCGGAGTACTACAATGAGCAGTTCTTC
TRBV6-5	-	TRBD1	15	TRBJ1-2	CASSYSGKGAYGYTF	TGTGCCAGCAGTTACTCAGGGAAGGGGGCGTACGGCTACACCTTC
TRBV5-4	-	TRBD2	14	TRBJ2-3	CASETSGGTDTQYF	TGTGCCAGCGAGACTAGCGGGGGGACAGATACGCAGTATTTT
TRBV4-1	once	TRBD2	20	TRBJ2-4	CASSQVLTSGGILAKNIQYF	TGCGCCAGCAGCCAAGTTTTGACTAGCGGGGGGATCTTAGCCAAAAACATTCAGTACTTC